The 13 T cell receptor beta chains presented below share a single source sample, sequenced in a study of OX40 agonist ivuxolimab in advanced cancers. Sequenced by immunoSEQ multiplex PCR; TCRdb stores in-frame clones only, minus some. The repertoire has more than 70,000 clones, 84% of them found once; the top ten carry about 25%. Sequencing was performed on CD4+ or CD8+ T cells sorted from blood, taken in a trial of the OX40 agonist ivuxolimab. The receptor set was obtained from an adult with an advanced solid tumor such as melanoma, head and neck, liver or kidney cancer.

This sequence joins TRBV7-2 and TRBJ2-3; 8 positions agree with TRBD1. CDR1 and CDR2 (germline): SGHTA, FQGNSA. This CDR3 has 13 amino acids. The trim removed 4 bases at V and 4 bases at J, leaving 1 base unmatched. DNA for the CDR3: TGTGCCAGCAGCTGGGACAGGTCAGATACGCAGTATTTT. Translating it yields CASSWDRSDTQYF.

This chain joins TRBV12-5 and TRBJ2-1; 7 nucleotides agree with TRBD2. The CDR3 consists of 15 residues. V shed 1 base, J shed 8 bases, and the junction held 8 bases outside the gene matches. The V gene's germline CDR1 is LGHNT and CDR2 FRNRAP. Here the CDR3 DNA reads TGTGCTAGTGGTTTGGCCTCCGGGACTATACATGAGCAGTTCTTC. Translation: CASGLASGTIHEQFF.

This clone appeared a few times. This chain connects TRBV7-2 to TRBJ1-2, with TRBD1 identical over 8 bases. V shed 5 bases, J shed 7 bases, and the junction held 6 bases outside the gene matches. The CDR3 covers 13 residues. Germline V gene data show CDR1 as SGHTA and CDR2 as FQGNSA. The CDR3 region is CASSKDRVAGYTF. CDR3 coding DNA: TGTGCCAGCAGCAAGGACAGGGTGGCTGGCTACACCTTC.

The gene calls are TRBV6-6 and TRBJ1-5; no firm D call. CDR1 is MNHNY and CDR2 is SVGAGI in the germline V gene (reference sequence). V lost 8 bases, J lost 3 bases, and 20 bases lay in between. The length of the CDR3 is 16 residues. The CDR3 spells CASRGKERAINQPQHF. The CDR3 DNA sequence: TGTGCCAGCCGAGGGAAGGAGCGTGCGATCAATCAGCCCCAGCATTTT.

V gene TRBV7-2 combines with J gene TRBJ2-1; a possible D gene is TRBD2 (5 bases). Germline values: CDR1 SGHTA, CDR2 FQGNSA. The CDR3 has 13 amino acids. V gave up 9 bases and J gave up 5 bases, with 14 bases separating them. The CDR3 DNA is TGTGCCAGTGCCCGGGGAGCCAACAATGAGCAGTTCTTC. It specifies CASARGANNEQFF.

The J gene is TRBJ2-3, the V gene TRBV5-4, with a weak D call TRBD2 (5 bases). This CDR3 contains 14 residues. Germline CDR1 reads SGHNT; CDR2 reads YYREEE (reference sequence). The ends were cut back, 7 bases at V and 0 bases at J, with 12 bases in the middle. The CDR3 sequence is CASADYTSTDTQYF. For the CDR3, the DNA is TGTGCCAGCGCTGACTATACTAGCACAGATACGCAGTATTTT.

The J gene is TRBJ2-6, the V gene TRBV21-1; the tabulated D call, TRBD1, remains unverified against the DNA. TRBV21-1 is shown as a pseudogene. The CDR3 contains 19 residues. CDR3 bases: TGTGCCAGCAGCAAAGGGTTAAGGGACACATGCTCTGGGGCCAACGTCCTGACTTTC. It codes for CASSKGLRDTCSGANVLTF.

The chain has TRBV7-9 and TRBJ2-1; D may be TRBD1 (5 bases). Trimming removed 3 bases at V and 4 bases at J, with 7 bases between. Germline CDR1 is SEHNR and CDR2 is FQNEAQ (reference sequence). The CDR3 runs 13 residues. CDR3 amino acids: CASSLDTYNEQFF. The DNA of the CDR3 is TGTGCCAGCAGCTTGGACACGTACAATGAGCAGTTCTTC.

A few counts support this clone. The chain recombines TRBV2 with TRBJ2-7; TRBD1 agrees at 11 bases. Germline CDR1 reads SNHLY; CDR2 reads FYNNEI. The CDR3 has 15 residues. V shed 6 bases, J shed 5 bases, and the junction held 9 bases outside the gene matches. CDR3 sequence reads: CASRAGQGAFHEQYF. The CDR3 bases are TGTGCCAGCAGGGCCGGACAGGGGGCTTTCCACGAGCAGTACTTC.

J is TRBJ2-6 and V is TRBV5-1; D unresolved. Germline CDR1 SGHRS, CDR2 YFSETQ. The V gene lost 3 bases and the J gene lost 0 bases, with 7 bases spanning the gap. This CDR3 region has 15 residues. In nucleotides, the CDR3 is TGCGCCAGCAGCTGGTCCATCTCTGGGGCCAACGTCCTGACTTTC. Its translation: CASSWSISGANVLTF.

This chain connects TRBV5-1 to TRBJ2-3; 10 bases map to TRBD2. V lost 1 base, J lost 6 bases, and 5 bases stayed unmatched. This CDR3 comprises 15 residues. Per the germline V gene, CDR1 is SGHRS and CDR2 is YFSETQ. CDR3 protein: CASSLTSGVIDTQYF. The CDR3 DNA reads TGCGCCAGCAGCTTGACTAGCGGGGTTATTGATACGCAGTATTTT.

The DNA for the CDR3 is TGTGCCAGCAGCCCCGGACAGGGGAGGAATCAGCCCCAGCATTTT. This codes for CASSPGQGRNQPQHF. The chain uses TRBV5-4 and TRBJ1-5; 9 nucleotides align to TRBD1. CDR3 length equals 15 residues. The V gene's germline CDR1 is SGHNT and CDR2 YYREEE (reference sequence). The trim removed 4 bases at V and 4 bases at J, leaving 6 bases unmatched. Full variable domain (rest looked up from reference TRBV5-4 and TRBJ1-5): ETGVTQSPTHLIKTRGQQVTLRCSSQSGHNTVSWYQQALGQGPQFIFQYYREEENGRGNFPPRFSGLQFPNYSSELNVNALELDDSALYLCASSPGQGRNQPQHFGDGTRLSIL.

This rearrangement joins TRBV28 to TRBJ1-2; possible D gene TRBD1, 6 bases. Trimming cost V 5 bases and J 11 bases, with 15 bases left between them. Looked up from germline, CDR1 is MDHEN and CDR2 is SYDVKM. The CDR3 totals 12 residues. The CDR3 here is CASSKGGVGYTF. As DNA, the CDR3 is TGTGCCAGCAGTAAAGGGGGTGTAGGTTACACCTTC.